This paragraph covers one TCR beta chain sequence. Its antigen is not identified. This entry comes from a study of shared clonotypes between healthy human individuals. Only CD45RO-negative cells positively selected for CCR7 counted as naive CD8 cells, so terminally differentiated effector memory CD45RA+ cells were excluded. Study outcomes and limitations: Rarefaction showed sorted-subset sequencing was incomplete despite large depth.

Libraries were prepared by immunoSEQ multiplex PCR; TCRdb keeps only in-frame clonotypes and omits some of them. The data contain around 2.1 million clones, about 92% of them singletons. The TCR originated in a man aged 18-30 years in good health. Some clones in this sample may be carry-over from other donors' samples. The specimen sequenced was naive CD8+ T cells from PBMCs.

This CDR3 reads CASIDTSIRYEQYF. The DNA for the CDR3 is TGTGCCAGCATCGACACTAGTATTCGGTACGAGCAGTACTTC. This rearrangement joins TRBV6-6 to TRBJ2-7, with TRBD2 as a possible D gene (5 bases). There are 14 residues in the CDR3. V was pared by 7 bases and J by 4 bases, with 17 bases between. CDR1 and CDR2 (germline): MNHNY, SVGAGI (reference sequence).